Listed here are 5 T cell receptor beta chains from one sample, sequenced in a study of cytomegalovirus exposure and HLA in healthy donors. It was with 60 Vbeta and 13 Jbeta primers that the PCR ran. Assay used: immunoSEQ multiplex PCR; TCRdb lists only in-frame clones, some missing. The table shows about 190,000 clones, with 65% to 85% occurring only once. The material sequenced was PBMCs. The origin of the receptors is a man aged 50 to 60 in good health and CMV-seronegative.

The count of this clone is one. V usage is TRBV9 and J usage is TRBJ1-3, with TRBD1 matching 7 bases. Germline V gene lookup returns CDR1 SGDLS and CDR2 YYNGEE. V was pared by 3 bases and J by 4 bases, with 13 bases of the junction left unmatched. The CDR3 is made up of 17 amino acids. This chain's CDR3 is CASSADPTGVQGNTIYF. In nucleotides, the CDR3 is TGTGCCAGCAGCGCCGACCCAACAGGGGTTCAAGGAAACACCATATATTTT.

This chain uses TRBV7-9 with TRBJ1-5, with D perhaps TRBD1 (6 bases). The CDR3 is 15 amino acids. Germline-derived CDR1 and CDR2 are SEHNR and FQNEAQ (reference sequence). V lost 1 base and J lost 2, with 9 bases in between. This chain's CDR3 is CASSLVGAGNQPQHF. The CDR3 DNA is TGTGCCAGCAGCTTAGTGGGGGCGGGCAATCAGCCCCAGCATTTT.

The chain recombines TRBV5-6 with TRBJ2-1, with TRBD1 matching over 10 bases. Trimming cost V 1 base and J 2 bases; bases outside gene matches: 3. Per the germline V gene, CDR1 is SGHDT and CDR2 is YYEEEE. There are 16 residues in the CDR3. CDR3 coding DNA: TGTGCCAGCAGCTTGCAGACAGGGGGCCCCTACAATGAGCAGTTCTTC. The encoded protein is CASSLQTGGPYNEQFF.

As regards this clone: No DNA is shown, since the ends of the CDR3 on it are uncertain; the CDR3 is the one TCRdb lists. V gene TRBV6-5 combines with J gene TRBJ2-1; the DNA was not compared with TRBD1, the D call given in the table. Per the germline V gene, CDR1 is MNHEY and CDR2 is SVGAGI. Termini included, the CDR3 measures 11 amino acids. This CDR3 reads CASSFGQGTVF.

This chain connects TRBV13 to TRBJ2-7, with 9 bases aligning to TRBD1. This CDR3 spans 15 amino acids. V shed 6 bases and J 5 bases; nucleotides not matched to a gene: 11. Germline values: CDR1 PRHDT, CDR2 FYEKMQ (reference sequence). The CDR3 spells CASSLGDRVPHEQYV. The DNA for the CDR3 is TGTGCCAGCAGTTTGGGGGACAGGGTTCCCCACGAGCAGTACGTC.